This record concerns one T cell receptor (beta chain) sequence. Time point denoted: peripheral blood 6 weeks after treatment start. Patients were living with locally advanced or metastatic urothelial carcinoma. Each patient gave between 1 and 8 samples of peripheral blood mononuclear cells, which were collected pretreatment and during treatment. The data stem from a study of PD-L1 blockade in urothelial cancer. Study-level information: Male patients with bladder-origin urothelial cancer numbered about 85% of the 29. Peripheral blood specimens exhibited a median yield of approximately 140,000 T cells.

The data were produced by immunoSEQ multiplex PCR, yet TCRdb's version contains in-frame clones alone and is incomplete. The table lists around 50,000 clones, approximately 86% of them singletons. The CDR3 has 16 amino acids. The V end was cut by 5 bases, the J end by 1 base, with 16 bases between. Germline values: CDR1 SGHNT, CDR2 YYREEE (reference sequence). The rearrangement uses TRBV5-4 and TRBJ1-3; weak D call: TRBD1 (5 bases). The material sequenced was PBMCs, taken around atezolizumab (anti-PD-L1) treatment. The TCR was taken from a man in his fifties or sixties with urothelial cancer. The CDR3 bases are TGTGCCAGCAGTTTCGGGGGGACTCAGTCTGGAAACACCATATATTTT. Translation gives CASSFGGTQSGNTIYF.